This T cell receptor (beta chain) comes out of a study of shared clonotypes between healthy human individuals. To note about this clone: The antigen remains undetermined.

Whole-study findings and limits: What limited the represented genetic and exposure-history diversity was the small number of donors. Researchers found naive subsets generally carried larger estimated richness than memory subsets.

Using immunoSEQ multiplex PCR, the repertoire was profiled, and TCRdb retains in-frame clones only, with some absent. The table has roughly 520,000 clones, approximately 94% seen once. The J segment lost 6 bases and the V segment lost 4 bases, leaving 16 bases of the junction unmatched. The germline V gene has CDR1 MGHRA and CDR2 YSYEKL. The CDR3 sequence is 20 residues long. This sequence originates from a young woman in good health. The V and J genes are TRBV4-1 and TRBJ2-2, with 14 bases lining up with TRBD2. The source material was naive CD4+ T cells sorted from blood. The subset denotes: CD45RA+ positively selected. Here the CDR3 reads CASSRAGTSGRGPYPGELFF. The CDR3 coding sequence is TGCGCCAGCAGCCGAGCCGGGACTAGCGGGAGAGGCCCTTACCCCGGGGAGCTGTTTTTT.